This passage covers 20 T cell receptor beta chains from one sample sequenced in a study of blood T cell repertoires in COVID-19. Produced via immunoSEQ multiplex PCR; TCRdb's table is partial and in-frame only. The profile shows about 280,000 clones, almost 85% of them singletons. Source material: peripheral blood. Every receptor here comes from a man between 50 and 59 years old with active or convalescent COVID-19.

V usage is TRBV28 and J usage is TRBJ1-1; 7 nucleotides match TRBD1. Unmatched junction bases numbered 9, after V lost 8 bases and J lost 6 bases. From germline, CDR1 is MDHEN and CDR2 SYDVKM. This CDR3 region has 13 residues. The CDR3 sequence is CASLTDRRPEAFF. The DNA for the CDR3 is TGTGCCAGCCTCACGGACAGGAGGCCTGAAGCTTTCTTT.

CDR3 DNA sequence: TGTGCCAGTAGTATCTCGGGCGGGAGGGGGGACACCGGGGAGCTGTTTTTT. Translating gives CASSISGGRGDTGELFF. The rearrangement links TRBV19 to TRBJ2-2, with 9 bases matching TRBD2. Germline CDR1 and CDR2: LNHDA and SQIVND (reference sequence). The trim removed 3 bases at V and 3 bases at J, leaving 8 bases unmatched. This CDR3 has 17 residues.

This chain's CDR3 is CASSLVPRSYSDTQYF. In DNA form, the CDR3 reads TGCGCCAGCAGCTTGGTTCCGAGATCCTATTCGGATACGCAGTATTTT. V is TRBV5-1 and J is TRBJ2-3; D remains ambiguous. Trimming took 0 bases from V and 6 from J, leaving 17 bases between them. This CDR3 comprises 16 residues. Germline V CDR1 and CDR2: SGHRS, YFSETQ.

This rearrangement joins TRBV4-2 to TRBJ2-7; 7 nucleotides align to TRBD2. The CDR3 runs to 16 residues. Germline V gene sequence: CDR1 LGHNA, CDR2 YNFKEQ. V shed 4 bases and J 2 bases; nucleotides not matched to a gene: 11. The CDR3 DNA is TGTGCCAGCAGCCGTCACGCGGGGGAGGGAACCTACGAGCAGTACTTC. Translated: CASSRHAGEGTYEQYF.

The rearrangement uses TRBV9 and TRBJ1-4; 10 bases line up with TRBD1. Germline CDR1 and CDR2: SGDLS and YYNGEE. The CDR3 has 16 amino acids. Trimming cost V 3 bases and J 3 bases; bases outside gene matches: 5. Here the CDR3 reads CASSGRDRGPNEKLFF. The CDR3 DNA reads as TGTGCCAGCAGCGGCCGGGACAGGGGTCCTAATGAAAAACTGTTTTTT.

The CDR3 protein is CASSYSGTSGRRSEQYF. DNA of the CDR3: TGTGCCAGCAGTTACTCCGGGACTAGCGGGAGGAGGTCCGAGCAGTACTTC. The chain carries TRBV2 and TRBJ2-7; 15 nucleotides align to TRBD2. Germline CDR1 SNHLY, CDR2 FYNNEI. V shed 5 bases, J shed 6 bases, and the junction held 11 bases outside the gene matches. The CDR3 length is 17 residues.

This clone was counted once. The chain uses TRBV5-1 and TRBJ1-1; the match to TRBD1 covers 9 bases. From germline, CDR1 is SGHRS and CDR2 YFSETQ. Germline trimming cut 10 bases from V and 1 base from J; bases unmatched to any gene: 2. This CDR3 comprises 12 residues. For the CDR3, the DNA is TGCGCCGGGGACAGGGCGAACACTGAAGCTTTCTTT. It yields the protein CAGDRANTEAFF.

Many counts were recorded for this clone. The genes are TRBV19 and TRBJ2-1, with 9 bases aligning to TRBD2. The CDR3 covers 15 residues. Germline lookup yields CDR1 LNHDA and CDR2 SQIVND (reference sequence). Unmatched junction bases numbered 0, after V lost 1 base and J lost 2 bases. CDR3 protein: CASSIGGRAYNEQFF. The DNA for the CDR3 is TGTGCCAGTAGTATAGGCGGGAGGGCCTACAATGAGCAGTTCTTC.

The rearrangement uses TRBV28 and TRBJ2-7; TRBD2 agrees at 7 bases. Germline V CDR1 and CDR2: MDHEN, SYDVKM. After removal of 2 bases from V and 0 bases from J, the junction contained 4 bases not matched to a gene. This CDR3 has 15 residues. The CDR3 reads CASSLMGGHSYEQYF. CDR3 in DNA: TGTGCCAGCAGTTTAATGGGAGGGCACTCCTACGAGCAGTACTTC.

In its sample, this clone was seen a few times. The DNA of the CDR3 is TGTGCCAGTAGTATAGCAGGGTTGGAGACCCAGTACTTC. This codes for CASSIAGLETQYF. The chain carries TRBV19 and TRBJ2-5; TRBD1 is a possible D gene (5 bases). Trimming shortened V by 1 base and J by 5 bases, and 8 bases separated the two germline ends. Per germline, CDR1 LNHDA and CDR2 SQIVND (reference sequence). The CDR3 has 13 residues.

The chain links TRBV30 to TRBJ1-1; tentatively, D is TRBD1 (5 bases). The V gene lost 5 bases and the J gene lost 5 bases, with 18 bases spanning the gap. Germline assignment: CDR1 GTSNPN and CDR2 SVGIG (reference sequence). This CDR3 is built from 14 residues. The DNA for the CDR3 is TGTGCCTGGGGCCTGGGGGGTCGGAAGACTGAAGCTTTCTTT. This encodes CAWGLGGRKTEAFF.

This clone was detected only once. CDR3 DNA: TGTGCCATCAGTGGGACAGGAAGGAATGAAAAACTGTTTTTT. It encodes CAISGTGRNEKLFF. The V gene is TRBV10-3, the J gene TRBJ1-4, with 7 bases lining up with TRBD1. Germline V CDR1 and CDR2: ENHRY, SYGVKD. V shed 4 bases, J shed 5 bases, and the junction held 4 bases outside the gene matches. The length of the CDR3 is 14 residues.

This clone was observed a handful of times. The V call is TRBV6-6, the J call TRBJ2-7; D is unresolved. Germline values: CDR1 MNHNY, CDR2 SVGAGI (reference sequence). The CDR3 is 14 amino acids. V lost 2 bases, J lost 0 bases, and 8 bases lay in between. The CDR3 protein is CASSYETNSYEQYF. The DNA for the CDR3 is TGTGCCAGCAGTTACGAGACAAACTCCTACGAGCAGTACTTC.

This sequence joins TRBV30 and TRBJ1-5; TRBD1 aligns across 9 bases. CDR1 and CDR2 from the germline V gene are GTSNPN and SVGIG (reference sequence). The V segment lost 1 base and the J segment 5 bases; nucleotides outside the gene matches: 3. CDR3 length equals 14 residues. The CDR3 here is CAWSAGTGYQPQHF. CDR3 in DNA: TGTGCCTGGAGTGCCGGGACAGGGTATCAGCCCCAGCATTTT.

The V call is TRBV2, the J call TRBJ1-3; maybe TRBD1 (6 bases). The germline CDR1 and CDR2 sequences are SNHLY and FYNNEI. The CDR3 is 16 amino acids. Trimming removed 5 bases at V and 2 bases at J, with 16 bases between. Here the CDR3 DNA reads TGTGCCAGCAGTCTACAGGGCTCGTTGGCTGGAAACACCATATATTTT. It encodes CASSLQGSLAGNTIYF.

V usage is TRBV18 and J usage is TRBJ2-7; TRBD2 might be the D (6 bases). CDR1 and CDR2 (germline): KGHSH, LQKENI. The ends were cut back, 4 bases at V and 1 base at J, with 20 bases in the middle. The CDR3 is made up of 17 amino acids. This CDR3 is CASSQTIARGGSYEQYF. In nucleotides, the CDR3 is TGTGCCAGCTCACAAACGATAGCCCGAGGAGGGTCCTACGAGCAGTACTTC.

CDR3 DNA sequence: TGTGCCAGCAGGCAGAGTTGGACAGGGGGTCAGCCCCAGCATTTT. Translation: CASRQSWTGGQPQHF. The chain uses TRBV28 and TRBJ1-5; 10 bases agree with TRBD1. This CDR3 spans 15 amino acids. With V trimmed by 6 bases and J by 6 bases, 8 bases remained unmatched. Germline assignment: CDR1 MDHEN and CDR2 SYDVKM.

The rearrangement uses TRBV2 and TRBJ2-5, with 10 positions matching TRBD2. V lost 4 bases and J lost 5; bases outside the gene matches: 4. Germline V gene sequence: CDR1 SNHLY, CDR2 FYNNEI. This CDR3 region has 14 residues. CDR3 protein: CASSGAGGRETQYF. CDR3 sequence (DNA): TGTGCCAGCAGTGGAGCGGGAGGGCGGGAGACCCAGTACTTC. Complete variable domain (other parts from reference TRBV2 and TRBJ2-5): EPEVTQTPSHQVTQMGQEVILRCVPISNHLYFYWYRQILGQKVEFLVSFYNNEISEKSEIFDDQFSVERPDGSNFTLKIRSTKLEDSAMYFCASSGAGGRETQYFGPGTRLLVL.

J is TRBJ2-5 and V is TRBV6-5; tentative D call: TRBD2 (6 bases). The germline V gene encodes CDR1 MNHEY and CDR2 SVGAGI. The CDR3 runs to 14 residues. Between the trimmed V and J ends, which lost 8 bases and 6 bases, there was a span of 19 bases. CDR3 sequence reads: CASDSDPGGKTQYF. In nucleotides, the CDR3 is TGTGCCAGCGACTCCGACCCCGGAGGGAAGACCCAGTACTTC.

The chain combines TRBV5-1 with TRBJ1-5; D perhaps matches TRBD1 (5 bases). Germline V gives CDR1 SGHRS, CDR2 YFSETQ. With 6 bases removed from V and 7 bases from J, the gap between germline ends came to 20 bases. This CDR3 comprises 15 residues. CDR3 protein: CASIQGVLRSQPQHF. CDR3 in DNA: TGCGCCAGCATTCAAGGGGTTCTCCGTAGCCAGCCCCAGCATTTT.